The 12 T cell receptor beta chains below were found in one sample sequenced in a study of CD8+CD57+ T cells in acquired aplastic anemia. By flow cytometry, patients selected for sequencing had shown an expansion of CD8+CD57+ cells. Genomic DNA templated the TCR beta VDJ and CDR3 profiling. TCRdb reprocessed the reads with MiXCR, giving one entry per CDR3 protein. The sample lists 150,000 to 200,000 distinct CDR3 sequences, over 40% occurring once. Sequences were obtained from sorted CD4+, CD8+, or CD8+CD57+ T cells (not recorded which) from PBMCs. All receptors come from a human donor with aplastic anemia.

V gene TRBV20-1 combines with J gene TRBJ1-2, with D perhaps matching TRBD1 (6 bases). The CDR3 covers 12 residues. The V and J ends lost 6 bases and 2 bases respectively, with 10 bases between them. The germline gives CDR1 DFQATT, CDR2 SNEGSKA (reference sequence). The CDR3 spells CSAGQLNYGYTF. In nucleotides, the CDR3 is TGCAGTGCCGGACAGTTAAACTATGGCTACACCTTC.

The rearrangement joins TRBV19 to TRBJ2-5; a weak D match, TRBD2 (6 bases). Germline-derived CDR1 and CDR2 are LNHDA and SQIVND (reference sequence). The germline V and J ends were trimmed by 5 bases and 5 bases, with 12 bases remaining between them. CDR3 length equals 13 residues. CDR3 sequence reads: CASSHGGGETQYF. CDR3 coding DNA: TGTGCCAGTAGTCATGGCGGAGGGGAGACCCAGTACTTC.

This clonotype was counted many times. The V and J genes are TRBV6-2 or TRBV6-3 and TRBJ2-7; 9 bases map to TRBD2. The CDR3 has 16 residues. The V segment lost 2 bases and the J segment 3 bases; nucleotides outside the gene matches: 8. The germline gives CDR1 MNHEY, CDR2 SVGEGT. CDR3: CASSYGGAGGFYEQYF. DNA of the CDR3: TGTGCCAGCAGTTACGGCGGAGCGGGGGGTTTCTACGAGCAGTACTTC.

As for this clonotype: A junction boundary mismatches the germline segment, possibly from a read error. The chain is built from TRBV7-8 and TRBJ1-2, with no clear D. Germline CDR1 reads SGHVS; CDR2 reads FQNEAQ. This CDR3 has 12 amino acids. CDR3 nucleotides: TGTGTCAGCAGCTCGCCAAGTTCAGGCTACACCTTC. This codes for CVSSSPSSGYTF.

As to this clonotype: A read error may produce the germline difference seen at one junction end. This chain links TRBV7-2 with TRBJ1-2; TRBD1 is a possible D gene (6 bases). CDR1 is SGHTA and CDR2 is FQGNSA in the germline V gene. The CDR3 extends over 13 amino acids. CDR3 protein: CASSLEGPGARLF. The CDR3 DNA sequence: TGTGCCAGCAGCTTAGAGGGGCCAGGGGCAAGACTTTTC.

This clonotype was detected many times. V gene TRBV5-1 combines with J gene TRBJ2-5, with TRBD1 as a possible D gene (6 bases). Germline V gene sequence: CDR1 SGHRS, CDR2 YFSETQ. Trimming shortened V by 3 bases and J by 5 bases, and 14 bases separated the two germline ends. The CDR3 covers 14 residues. CDR3 coding DNA: TGCGCCAGCAGCTCAGCCCAGGGGCAGGAGACCCAGTACTTC. This encodes CASSSAQGQETQYF.

This clonotype occurred a few times. The chain uses TRBV7-3 and TRBJ1-2; possibly TRBD1 for D (6 bases). The CDR3 has 13 residues. From germline, CDR1 is SGHTA and CDR2 FQGTGA. V was trimmed by 5 bases and J by 10 bases, leaving 17 bases between them. The DNA for the CDR3 is TGTGCCAGCAGCCCAGGGGAGGATCTTGCCTACACCTTC. It codes for CASSPGEDLAYTF.

This clonotype was detected only once. The chain is built from TRBV10-3 and TRBJ1-2; D unclear. From germline, CDR1 is ENHRY and CDR2 SYGVKD. V dropped 8 bases and J dropped 0 bases, with 13 bases sitting between them. The CDR3 extends over 14 amino acids. In DNA, the CDR3 is TGTGCCATCCAGGAGGATTCCGCTAACTATGGCTACACCTTC. Encoded protein: CAIQEDSANYGYTF.

The sample holds many counts of this clonotype. V gene TRBV5-1 combines with J gene TRBJ2-5; the match to TRBD1 covers 10 bases. V shed 4 bases, J shed 4 bases, and the junction held 10 bases outside the gene matches. The CDR3 consists of 16 residues. The germline V gene has CDR1 SGHRS and CDR2 YFSETQ. In DNA, the CDR3 is TGCGCCAGCAGCGTCATCCGGGACAGGGGTGGAGAGACCCAGTACTTC. Translated, it gives CASSVIRDRGGETQYF.

This chain connects TRBV25-1 to TRBJ2-3; TRBD1 is a possible D gene (6 bases). CDR3 length: 15 residues. The germline V gene encodes CDR1 MGHDK and CDR2 SYGVNS. Between the trimmed V and J ends, which lost 6 bases and 5 bases, there was a span of 18 bases. The CDR3 protein is CASSAPVQGRDTQYF. The CDR3 coding sequence is TGTGCCAGCAGCGCCCCGGTCCAGGGGCGAGATACGCAGTATTTT.

The rearrangement uses TRBV7-9 and TRBJ2-5; 12 bases align to TRBD2. Germline lookup yields CDR1 SEHNR and CDR2 FQNEAQ (reference sequence). This CDR3 is built from 16 residues. With 1 base clipped from V and 4 bases from J, the junction kept 4 bases outside the gene matches. This CDR3 is CASSLEASGRVETQYF. CDR3 coding DNA: TGTGCCAGCAGCTTAGAGGCTAGCGGGAGGGTAGAGACCCAGTACTTC. The complete variable domain, with remaining parts taken from reference TRBV7-9 and TRBJ2-5, reads DTGVSQNPRHKITKRGQNVTFRCDPISEHNRLYWYRQTLGQGPEFLTYFQNEAQLEKSRLLSDRFSAERPKGSFSTLEIQRTEQGDSAMYLCASSLEASGRVETQYFGPGTRLLVL.

As for this clonotype: Given a much more abundant clone one base away, this may be a read error. V gene TRBV5-1 combines with J gene TRBJ2-1; the match to TRBD1 covers 8 bases. The germline V gene has CDR1 SGHRS and CDR2 YFSETQ. The CDR3 is 14 residues long. The CDR3 loop reads CASGLRQGLNEQFF. In DNA, the CDR3 is TGCGCCAGCGGCTTGCGACAGGGGCTCAATGAGCAGTTCTTC.